The clone carrying this T cell receptor beta chain turned up a few times. The antigen is unknown. All sequencing subjects had displayed CD8+CD57+ cell expansion on flow cytometry. Each patient carried a diagnosis of severe acquired aplastic anemia. There was no therapy given to any patient before the blood sampling took place. CDR3 and TCR beta VDJ profiling relied on a genomic DNA template. TCRdb passed the reads through MiXCR, listing each CDR3 protein once. The sample holds approximately 470,000 distinct CDR3 sequences, about a third seen once. This entry comes from a study of CD8+CD57+ T cells in acquired aplastic anemia. Background on the study: Recorded DNA amounts for sorted CD4+ and CD8+ cells had an average of around 3.5 ug. Study results and caveats: Between patients and controls, 25 to 35 CD8+ CDR3 sequences were found in common.

CDR3 size: 16 residues. Deletions cut 0 bases from V and 8 bases from J, with 17 bases between. This sequence joins TRBV12-3 or TRBV12-4 and TRBJ2-1; possible D gene TRBD2, 5 bases. The sequencing sample was made of sorted CD4+, CD8+, or CD8+CD57+ T cells (not recorded which) from PBMCs. The sequence came from a human donor with aplastic anemia. Here the CDR3 reads CASSLALRVVSDEQFF. The CDR3 region has the DNA TGTGCCAGCAGTTTAGCATTGCGGGTCGTATCGGATGAGCAGTTCTTC.